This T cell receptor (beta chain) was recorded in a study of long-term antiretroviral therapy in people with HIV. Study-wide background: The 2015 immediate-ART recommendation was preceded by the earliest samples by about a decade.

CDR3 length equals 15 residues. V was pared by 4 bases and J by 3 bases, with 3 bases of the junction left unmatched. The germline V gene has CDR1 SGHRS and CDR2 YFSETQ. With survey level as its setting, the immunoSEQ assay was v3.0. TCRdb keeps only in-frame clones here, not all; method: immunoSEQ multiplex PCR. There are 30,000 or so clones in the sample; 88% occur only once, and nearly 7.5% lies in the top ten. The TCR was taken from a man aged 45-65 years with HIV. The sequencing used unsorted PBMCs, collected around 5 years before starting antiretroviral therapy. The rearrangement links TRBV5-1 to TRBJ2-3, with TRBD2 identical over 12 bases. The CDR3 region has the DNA TGCGCCAGCAGCACAGGGACTAGCGGGACAGATACGCAGTATTTT. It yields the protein CASSTGTSGTDTQYF.